The clone carrying this T cell receptor beta chain came up once. Its antigen is undetermined. This sample stems from a study of cytomegalovirus exposure and HLA in healthy donors. The overall study: Early release data held approximately 81 million unique TCRs from HLA-typed donors.

The V gene's germline CDR1 is MNHEY and CDR2 SVGAGI. This CDR3 has 14 residues. The junction had 14 bases not matched to a gene; V was cut back by 7 bases and J by 8 bases. The PCR had 60 Vbeta and 13 Jbeta primers. The protocol was immunoSEQ multiplex PCR, while the TCRdb copy is restricted to in-frame clones and leaves out a portion. The sample comprises approximately 110,000 clones, roughly 80% of which are singletons, and 6% to 8% rests with the top ten. Whole-study results and caveats: One variant, a missense change in DCLRE1C, was linked in a later analysis to TCR beta V- and J-gene trimming.

Each donor was nominally healthy when sampled (though unrecorded immune exposures were likely). The rearrangement uses TRBV6-5 and TRBJ2-7, with TRBD2 matching 7 bases. The TCR was taken from a young man in good health and CMV-seropositive. The material sequenced was PBMCs. The DNA for the CDR3 is TGTGCCAGCATCCCAGCGGGGAACCTAGTGAAGCAGTACTTC. Its translation: CASIPAGNLVKQYF.